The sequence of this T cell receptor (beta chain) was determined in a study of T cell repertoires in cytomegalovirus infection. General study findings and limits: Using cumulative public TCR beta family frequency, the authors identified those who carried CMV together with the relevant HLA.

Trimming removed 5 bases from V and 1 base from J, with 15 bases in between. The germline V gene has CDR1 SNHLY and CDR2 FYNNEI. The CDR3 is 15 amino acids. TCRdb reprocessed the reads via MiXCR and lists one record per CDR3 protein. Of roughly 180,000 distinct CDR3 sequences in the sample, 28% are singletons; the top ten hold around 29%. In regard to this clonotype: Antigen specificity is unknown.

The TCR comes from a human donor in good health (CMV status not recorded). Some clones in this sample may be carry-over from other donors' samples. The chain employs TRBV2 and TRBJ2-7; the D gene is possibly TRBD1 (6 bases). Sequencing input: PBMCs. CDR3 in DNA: TGTGCCAGCAGTCCCCACCCAGGACAGTCCTACGAGCAGTACTTC. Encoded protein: CASSPHPGQSYEQYF.